This section outlines one TCR beta chain sequence together with its context. The antigen this receptor binds is unknown. The input lacks base qualities; no much larger clone sits a single base away. This record belongs to a study of control samples from healthy donors and cancer patients (dated by TCRdb to 2020 to 2021). Library method: the immunoSEQ multiplex PCR assay. This immuneACCESS table, as held by TCRdb, lists in-frame sequences with V and J called but not all clones. Of the missing ones, under half trace to an unresolved V gene in checked studies; the others have no known cause. A total of approximately 100,000 clones appear in this sample, 85% to 90% of them only once. Of the sample, 2.1% falls within the top ten clones. At the junction V is shortened by 0 bases and J by 4 bases, with 12 bases in between. Taken from cysteine to phenylalanine, the CDR3 has 15 residues. The DNA shown is the 45-base CDR3, in frame from base 1. The germline V gene yields KGHSH for CDR1 and LQKENI for CDR2.

The clonotype was recovered from a woman in her 40s in good health. Material for sequencing was blood. This chain joins TRBV18 to TRBJ1-1, with a weak D call of TRBD1 (5 bases match). CDR3 sequence: CASSPPGVRSTEAFF. The nucleotides read TGTGCCAGCTCACCACCAGGGGTAAGGAGCACTGAAGCTTTCTTT.